A selection of T cell receptor beta chains follows, all from one sample in a study of blood T cell repertoires in COVID-19. Generated by immunoSEQ multiplex PCR, the TCRdb table keeps only in-frame clones and is missing some. The profile shows roughly 150,000 clones, approximately 84% of them singletons. The sequencing sample was made of peripheral blood. Receptors were obtained from a man in his sixties or seventies with active or convalescent COVID-19. The conserved cysteine and the conserved F or W are not part of the CDR3 here.

J,V,CDR3
TRBJ1-6,TRBV30,AWRRAFNSPLH
TRBJ2-3,TRBV11-3,ASSPRKGQRTDTQY
TRBJ2-7,TRBV19,ASSIEPQGGEQY
TRBJ1-5,TRBV27,ASSTVTGQPQH
TRBJ2-7,TRBV5-1,ASSFGPSGGSEQY
TRBJ2-7,TRBV3-1/TRBV3-2,ASSQAASSSYEQY
TRBJ2-2,TRBV14,ASSQPGLAGTGELF
TRBJ2-1,TRBV27,ASSPGTGSYNEQF
TRBJ1-2,TRBV6-5,ASRITGGNNYGYT
TRBJ1-2,TRBV18,ASSPPAQGEGYT
TRBJ2-3,TRBV6-5,ASSNERGDTQY
TRBJ1-2,TRBV6-4,ASSDPGTANYGYT
TRBJ2-6,TRBV11-2,ASPPKRYRSGANVLT
TRBJ1-2,TRBV11-2,ASSLNQENYGYT
TRBJ1-3,TRBV4-1,ASSQFGGRGSSGNTIY
TRBJ2-2,TRBV18,ASSLTSGANTGELF
TRBJ1-2,TRBV18,ASSPQGISGASNYGYT
TRBJ1-5,TRBV19,ASSLGSGTVSNQPQH
TRBJ1-3,TRBV5-8,ASSLSVTRGNTIY
TRBJ2-1,TRBV6-5,ASSPGQGYNEQF
TRBJ2-2,TRBV7-2,ASSPTGSNTGELF
TRBJ1-4,TRBV7-9,ASSLHSGGGVVNEKLF
TRBJ1-5,TRBV6-5,ASSRTGERQPQH
TRBJ1-2,TRBV20-1,SASGSGRGYT
TRBJ2-2,TRBV9,ASSVRSGTGNTGELF
TRBJ2-1,TRBV27,ASSLNPGQYNEQF